These 20 T cell receptor beta chains share one sample of origin, sequenced in a study of shared clonotypes between healthy human individuals. Profiling relied on immunoSEQ multiplex PCR, and the TCRdb table lists in-frame clones only, not all of them. The sample consists of 550,000 to 700,000 clones, roughly 73% of them appearing once. The specimen sequenced was memory CD4+ T cells sorted from blood. Regarding subset: CD45RA-negative fraction. These receptors were obtained from a young woman in good health.

This clone was picked up one time. The chain uses TRBV5-4 and TRBJ1-1, with D perhaps TRBD1 (5 bases). Germline V gene sequence: CDR1 SGHNT, CDR2 YYREEE (reference sequence). Between the trimmed V and J ends, which lost 4 bases and 3 bases, there was a span of 16 bases. The CDR3 length is 15 residues. The chain's CDR3 is CASSPTTASHTEAFF. CDR3 nucleotides: TGTGCCAGCAGCCCGACGACAGCATCCCACACTGAAGCTTTCTTT.

V usage is TRBV11-2 and J usage is TRBJ1-4; no definite D call. CDR1 and CDR2 (germline): SGHAT, FQNNGV. CDR3 length: 14 residues. Trimming stripped 3 bases from V and 5 bases from J, with 10 bases between. CDR3 sequence (DNA): TGTGCCAGCAGCTTTTTTGGAGAGAATGAAAAACTGTTTTTT. This sequence encodes CASSFFGENEKLFF.

The chain has TRBV5-1 and TRBJ2-5, with 9 nucleotides matching TRBD1. The ends lost 1 base at V and 4 bases at J; junction bases unmatched: 2. This CDR3 spans 14 amino acids. Germline assignment: CDR1 SGHRS and CDR2 YFSETQ. CDR3 sequence: CASSLTGGLETQYF. The DNA of the CDR3 is TGCGCCAGCAGCTTGACAGGGGGCCTAGAGACCCAGTACTTC. Drawing the rest from reference TRBV5-1 and TRBJ2-5, the complete variable domain is KAGVTQTPRYLIKTRGQQVTLSCSPISGHRSVSWYQQTPGQGLQFLFEYFSETQRNKGNFPGRFSGRQFSNSRSEMNVSTLELGDSALYLCASSLTGGLETQYFGPGTRLLVL.

The genes are TRBV27 and TRBJ1-2; TRBD1 agrees at 7 bases. The CDR3 loop spans 16 amino acids. The germline V gene has CDR1 MNHEY and CDR2 SMNVEV (reference sequence). V shed 5 bases, J shed 4 bases, and the junction held 13 bases outside the gene matches. The CDR3 nucleotides read TGTGCCAGCAGTCCAGGGGCGGGACAGTCAAGCTATGGCTACACCTTC. It yields the protein CASSPGAGQSSYGYTF.

The rearrangement links TRBV6-6 to TRBJ2-7; TRBD1 might be the D (5 bases). Germline values: CDR1 MNHNY, CDR2 SVGAGI (reference sequence). This CDR3 is built from 15 residues. V lost 5 bases and J lost 2, with 16 bases in between. DNA for the CDR3: TGTGCCAGCAGTGATCCAAGGCAGGGCGCCTACGAGCAGTACTTC. Protein sequence: CASSDPRQGAYEQYF.

V and J are TRBV30 and TRBJ1-4; D possibly corresponds to TRBD1 (5 bases). The germline V gene has CDR1 GTSNPN and CDR2 SVGIG (reference sequence). The V end lost 3 bases, the J end lost 4 bases, and 9 bases lay between the germline ends. The CDR3 runs 13 residues. The CDR3 loop is CAWRRGFNEKLFF. CDR3 in DNA: TGTGCCTGGAGGCGGGGGTTTAATGAAAAACTGTTTTTT.

V is TRBV18 and J is TRBJ2-7; D call uncertain. The CDR3 runs to 14 residues. From germline, CDR1 is KGHSH and CDR2 LQKENI. The germline V and J ends were trimmed by 0 bases and 7 bases, with 13 bases remaining between them. This CDR3 is CASSPPAPPWEQYF. The CDR3 DNA reads as TGTGCCAGCTCACCACCGGCTCCCCCTTGGGAGCAGTACTTC.

The chain combines TRBV4-2 with TRBJ1-1; 8 nucleotides align to TRBD1. CDR3 size: 14 residues. V lost 4 bases and J lost 4; bases outside the gene matches: 5. Germline V gives CDR1 LGHNA, CDR2 YNFKEQ. CDR3 amino acids: CASSPPDRVTEAFF. CDR3 nucleotide sequence: TGTGCCAGCAGCCCACCGGACAGGGTCACTGAAGCTTTCTTT.

This clone is a singleton in its sample. This chain links TRBV7-2 with TRBJ2-3, with 8 bases matching TRBD1. The CDR3 contains 15 residues. Germline CDR1 reads SGHTA; CDR2 reads FQGNSA. Germline trimming cut 4 bases from V and 2 bases from J; bases unmatched to any gene: 5. DNA for the CDR3: TGTGCCAGCAGCTCACAGGGGGTGAACACAGATACGCAGTATTTT. This codes for CASSSQGVNTDTQYF.

This clone occurred once. V and J are TRBV7-2 and TRBJ2-3, with a weak D call TRBD1 (5 bases). V was shortened by 1 base and J by 3 bases, with 11 bases between the two germline ends. The germline V gene encodes CDR1 SGHTA and CDR2 FQGNSA. CDR3 length equals 15 residues. CDR3 region: CASSLVFRGTDTQYF. CDR3 nucleotide sequence: TGTGCCAGCAGCTTAGTCTTTAGGGGTACAGATACGCAGTATTTT. Based on the CDR3 plus reference TRBV7-2 and TRBJ2-3, the full variable domain is GAGVSQSPSNKVTEKGKDVELRCDPISGHTALYWYRQSLGQGLEFLIYFQGNSAPDKSGLPSDRFSAERTGGSVSTLTIQRTQQEDSAVYLCASSLVFRGTDTQYFGPGTRLTVL.

This clone is medium-sized in the sample. V and J are TRBV2 and TRBJ1-1, with D possibly being TRBD1 (6 bases). Germline V gene lookup returns CDR1 SNHLY and CDR2 FYNNEI. The CDR3 length is 12 residues. Trimming shortened V by 8 bases and J by 5 bases, and 12 bases separated the two germline ends. The CDR3 here is CASARGRTEAFF. In DNA form, the CDR3 reads TGTGCCAGCGCCAGGGGAAGGACTGAAGCTTTCTTT.

The chain links TRBV2 to TRBJ1-1; D is perhaps TRBD1 (5 bases). Germline-derived CDR1 and CDR2 are SNHLY and FYNNEI. Trimming left V 4 bases short and J 0 bases short, with 6 bases between. The CDR3 is 13 residues long. The CDR3 is CASSGQLNTEAFF. The CDR3 DNA reads TGTGCCAGCAGTGGACAGTTGAACACTGAAGCTTTCTTT.

The V and J genes are TRBV11-2 and TRBJ2-5; 7 bases align to TRBD2. CDR3 length: 17 amino acids. Germline-derived CDR1 and CDR2 are SGHAT and FQNNGV. V was clipped by 1 base and J by 0 bases; unmatched bases: 8. CDR3 in amino acids: CASSLVGGTTYQETQYF. The CDR3 DNA is TGTGCCAGCAGCTTAGTGGGCGGGACTACGTACCAAGAGACCCAGTACTTC.

The J gene is TRBJ2-3, the V gene TRBV7-6, with D maybe TRBD2 (5 bases). In germline, CDR1 is SGHVS, CDR2 FNYEAQ. V was trimmed by 4 bases and J by 6 bases, leaving 20 bases between them. The CDR3 length is 16 residues. DNA of the CDR3: TGTGCCAGCAGCTACCTGCTGAGCAACGGGATCGATACGCAGTATTTT. It encodes CASSYLLSNGIDTQYF.

CDR3: CATSQGDSHQPQHF. For the CDR3, the DNA is TGTGCCACCAGCCAAGGTGATTCCCATCAGCCCCAGCATTTT. This sequence joins TRBV15 and TRBJ1-5; D remains unclear. CDR3 length equals 14 residues. Trimming stripped 5 bases from V and 5 bases from J, with 13 bases between. Per germline, CDR1 LNHNV and CDR2 YYDKDF (reference sequence).

The rearrangement links TRBV28 to TRBJ1-5; TRBD1 matches at 9 bases. Germline values: CDR1 MDHEN, CDR2 SYDVKM. V lost 6 bases to trimming and J lost 5 bases; unmatched junction nucleotides: 5. The CDR3 runs 14 residues. The CDR3 region is CASSPTGGHQPQHF. For the CDR3, the DNA is TGTGCCAGCAGCCCGACAGGGGGGCATCAGCCCCAGCATTTT.

The chain is built from TRBV5-4 and TRBJ2-3; TRBD2 aligns across 7 bases. The germline gives CDR1 SGHNT, CDR2 YYREEE (reference sequence). This CDR3 is 14 amino acids long. V lost 1 base, J lost 3 bases, and 2 bases stayed unmatched. The CDR3 DNA sequence: TGTGCCAGCAGCTTGAGGGAGGGAACAGATACGCAGTATTTT. Amino acid sequence: CASSLREGTDTQYF.

A word on this clone: Other nucleotide sequences from this sample produce the same CDR3. V gene TRBV4-2 combines with J gene TRBJ1-1; TRBD1 agrees at 7 bases. The CDR3 consists of 15 residues. V lost 0 bases and J lost 1; bases outside the gene matches: 2. CDR1 LGHNA and CDR2 YNFKEQ come from the germline V gene. The CDR3 DNA follows: TGTGCCAGCAGCCAAGAGGGACAGCCGAACACTGAAGCTTTCTTT. Translated, it gives CASSQEGQPNTEAFF.

There are a few counts of this clone. The same CDR3 arises from other DNA sequences in this sample as well. V and J are TRBV7-9 and TRBJ2-3; the D gene is possibly TRBD1 (5 bases). Germline CDR1 reads SEHNR; CDR2 reads FQNEAQ (reference sequence). Trimming shortened V by 2 bases and J by 0 bases, and 12 bases separated the two germline ends. The CDR3 has 16 amino acids. CDR3 in amino acids: CASSLSGHYSTDTQYF. CDR3 DNA sequence: TGTGCCAGCAGCTTATCCGGACACTACAGCACAGATACGCAGTATTTT.

The V call is TRBV28, the J call TRBJ2-3; no clear D. The CDR3 runs to 15 residues. V lost 10 bases and J lost 1, with 18 bases in between. Germline values: CDR1 MDHEN, CDR2 SYDVKM. The CDR3, as DNA: TGTGCCACACTCCCTAGTTATCGTGGCACAGATACGCAGTATTTT. Its translation is CATLPSYRGTDTQYF.